Each of the 26 T cell receptor beta chains below was sequenced from the same sample in a study of blood T cell repertoires in COVID-19. Sequencing was performed with immunoSEQ multiplex PCR; in TCRdb, only in-frame clones are kept and a portion is missing. This sample yields about 180,000 clones, of which approximately 85% are seen a single time; around 3.3% belongs to the top ten. The specimen was peripheral blood. The receptors come from a man aged 55-75 years with acute or convalescent COVID-19.

This sequence joins TRBV27 and TRBJ2-7; TRBD1 agrees at 10 bases. This CDR3 is 14 amino acids long. CDR1 and CDR2 from the germline V gene are MNHEY and SMNVEV (reference sequence). Trimming at V came to 4 bases and at J to 4 bases, leaving 4 bases not matched to a gene. CDR3 amino acids: CASSSTGGRYEQYF. CDR3 sequence (DNA): TGTGCCAGCAGTTCGACAGGGGGCAGGTACGAGCAGTACTTC.

This clone was counted between two and nine times. V gene TRBV5-6 combines with J gene TRBJ2-7; D is perhaps TRBD2 (5 bases). CDR1 and CDR2 (germline): SGHDT, YYEEEE. V lost 4 bases, J lost 4 bases, and 15 bases lay in between. This CDR3 is 14 amino acids long. Written as DNA, the CDR3 is TGTGCCAGCAGCCTACTAGACGATCTTTACGAGCAGTACTTC. Its protein is CASSLLDDLYEQYF.

The chain employs TRBV29-1 and TRBJ2-5; a weak D match, TRBD2 (5 bases). Trimming took 2 bases from V and 5 from J, leaving 18 bases between them. Per germline, CDR1 SQVTM and CDR2 ANQGSEA. The CDR3 covers 15 residues. CDR3 protein: CSVESLVPRGETQYF. The CDR3 DNA reads TGCAGCGTTGAAAGCCTAGTCCCCCGCGGGGAGACCCAGTACTTC.

V is TRBV13 and J is TRBJ1-1; D unresolved. The germline CDR1 and CDR2 sequences are PRHDT and FYEKMQ (reference sequence). The CDR3 totals 12 residues. V gave up 6 bases and J gave up 1 base, with 6 bases separating them. The CDR3 here is CASSSGNTEAFF. CDR3 DNA: TGTGCCAGCAGTTCAGGGAACACTGAAGCTTTCTTT. The full variable domain, completed using reference TRBV13 and TRBJ1-1, is AAGVIQSPRHLIKEKRETATLKCYPIPRHDTVYWYQQGPGQDPQFLISFYEKMQSDKGSIPDRFSAQQFSDYHSELNMSSLELGDSALYFCASSSGNTEAFFGQGTRLTVV.

The rearrangement uses TRBV3-1 (or the pseudogene TRBV3-2) and TRBJ2-1, with D perhaps matching TRBD1 (6 bases). The CDR3 runs 16 residues. Germline V lookup: CDR1 LGHDT, CDR2 YNNKEL (reference sequence). V was clipped by 0 bases and J by 9 bases, with 18 bases between them. CDR3 sequence: CASSQDPGAARLEQFF. CDR3 nucleotide sequence: TGTGCCAGCAGCCAAGATCCAGGGGCCGCGAGACTTGAGCAGTTCTTC.

This chain links TRBV7-2 with TRBJ2-2; D is unclear. V shed 1 base and J shed 3 bases, with 9 bases lying between them. This CDR3 spans 15 amino acids. In germline, CDR1 is SGHTA, CDR2 FQGNSA. The CDR3, as DNA: TGTGCCAGCAGCTTAGATTCCGGGTACACCGGGGAGCTGTTTTTT. Encoded protein: CASSLDSGYTGELFF.

The chain uses TRBV4-3 and TRBJ2-3; TRBD2 matches at 7 bases. The ends lost 0 bases at V and 2 bases at J; junction bases unmatched: 14. Germline V gene data show CDR1 as LGHNA and CDR2 as YSLEER. This CDR3 is 19 amino acids long. CDR3: CASSQEPPRSGFHTDTQYF. As DNA, the CDR3 is TGCGCCAGCAGCCAAGAGCCACCTCGTAGCGGGTTTCACACAGATACGCAGTATTTT.

The chain has TRBV27 and TRBJ2-1, with 7 bases fitting TRBD2. There are 16 residues in the CDR3. With 3 bases clipped from V and 1 base from J, the junction kept 6 bases outside the gene matches. Per germline, CDR1 MNHEY and CDR2 SMNVEV (reference sequence). The CDR3 bases are TGTGCCAGCAGTTTTCTTAGCGGGTCTTCCTACAATGAGCAGTTCTTC. Its translation: CASSFLSGSSYNEQFF.

This clone occurred once. CDR3 residues: CASSSRPAGQAPYEQYF. The DNA of the CDR3 is TGTGCCAGCAGCTCAAGGCCGGCTGGACAGGCCCCCTACGAGCAGTACTTC. V and J are TRBV7-9 and TRBJ2-7; 7 bases are a match to TRBD1. From germline, CDR1 is SEHNR and CDR2 FQNEAQ (reference sequence). After removal of 4 bases from V and 2 bases from J, the junction contained 14 bases not matched to a gene. The CDR3 is 17 amino acids.

The chain combines TRBV11-2 with TRBJ2-1, with 8 nucleotides matching TRBD2. The CDR3 has 17 amino acids. Germline V gene lookup returns CDR1 SGHAT and CDR2 FQNNGV. J lost 1 base, V lost 5 bases, and 10 bases had no gene match. The CDR3 region is CASSRIIAGRSYNEQFF. CDR3 sequence (DNA): TGTGCCAGCAGCCGAATTATAGCGGGAAGGTCCTACAATGAGCAGTTCTTC.

The rearrangement joins TRBV5-1 to TRBJ2-3; the match to TRBD2 covers 7 bases. V shed 7 bases and J 2 bases; nucleotides not matched to a gene: 7. Germline V gives CDR1 SGHRS, CDR2 YFSETQ. This CDR3 has 14 amino acids. CDR3 amino acids: CASGEGPATDTQYF. CDR3 in DNA: TGCGCCAGCGGGGAGGGTCCGGCCACAGATACGCAGTATTTT.

The chain recombines TRBV18 with TRBJ2-1, with 10 bases that match TRBD1. Germline lookup yields CDR1 KGHSH and CDR2 LQKENI. The CDR3 is 17 amino acids. V trimming: 2 bases; J trimming: 9 bases; junction bases outside the gene matches: 13. In nucleotides, the CDR3 is TGTGCCAGCTCACCATATGCGCCGGGACAGGGGTCAGGTGAGCAGTTCTTC. It codes for CASSPYAPGQGSGEQFF.

The chain's CDR3 is CAWSRTGIRNEQFF. The CDR3 coding sequence is TGTGCCTGGAGCAGGACAGGGATACGCAATGAGCAGTTCTTC. This chain connects TRBV30 to TRBJ2-1; 8 bases are a match to TRBD1. Germline V gives CDR1 GTSNPN, CDR2 SVGIG (reference sequence). This CDR3 spans 14 amino acids. After removal of 3 bases from V and 6 bases from J, the junction contained 7 bases not matched to a gene.

The rearrangement uses TRBV18 and TRBJ1-2, with 7 positions matching TRBD1. Germline V gives CDR1 KGHSH, CDR2 LQKENI. The trim removed 2 bases at V and 4 bases at J, leaving 7 bases unmatched. The CDR3 loop spans 15 amino acids. CDR3 DNA: TGTGCCAGCTCACCAATGACAGGGTGGGCCTATGGCTACACCTTC. Protein product: CASSPMTGWAYGYTF.

This clone appeared a single time. The gene calls are TRBV6-5 and TRBJ1-1; no firm D call. CDR1 MNHEY and CDR2 SVGAGI come from the germline V gene. V lost 0 bases to trimming and J lost 4 bases, with 9 bases between them. The CDR3 has 14 amino acids. The CDR3 bases are TGTGCCAGCAGTTACTCGATAGCGGCCACTGAAGCTTTCTTT. Translated: CASSYSIAATEAFF.

This clone was seen once. In nucleotides, the CDR3 is TGTGCCAGCAGCCTTGAACAGTGGTTGGATGGCTACACCTTC. Translating gives CASSLEQWLDGYTF. The rearrangement joins TRBV7-8 to TRBJ1-2; unclear D gene. Germline CDR1 reads SGHVS; CDR2 reads FQNEAQ. V lost 5 bases and J 6 bases, leaving 16 bases between the germline ends. This CDR3 comprises 14 residues. The full variable domain, in which reference TRBV7-8 and TRBJ1-2 provide the parts outside the CDR3, is GAGVSQSPRYKVAKRGQDVALRCDPISGHVSLFWYQQALGQGPEFLTYFQNEAQLDKSGLPSDRFFAERPEGSVSTLKIQRTQQEDSAVYLCASSLEQWLDGYTFGSGTRLTVV.

The chain has TRBV7-2 and TRBJ1-2; D might be TRBD1 (6 bases). Deletions cut 3 bases from V and 8 bases from J, with 16 bases between. Looked up from germline, CDR1 is SGHTA and CDR2 is FQGNSA. This CDR3 region has 14 residues. CDR3 amino acids: CASSFAGAGGGYTF. The CDR3 nucleotides are TGTGCCAGCAGCTTCGCGGGAGCCGGGGGCGGCTACACCTTC.

The chain joins TRBV4-1 to TRBJ1-1; 8 positions agree with TRBD1. The CDR3 contains 15 residues. Germline V gene lookup returns CDR1 MGHRA and CDR2 YSYEKL. V was clipped by 1 base and J by 8 bases; unmatched bases: 9. Written as DNA, the CDR3 is TGCGCCAGCAGCCAAGGGGGGACAGGCTTCGCCGAAGCTTTCTTT. Protein product: CASSQGGTGFAEAFF.

The chain has TRBV5-1 and TRBJ2-2; TRBD1 agrees at 9 bases. V lost 4 bases, J lost 5 bases, and 6 bases stayed unmatched. Germline V gene lookup returns CDR1 SGHRS and CDR2 YFSETQ. The CDR3 consists of 15 residues. The CDR3: CASSTGQGRTGELFF. In DNA form, the CDR3 reads TGCGCCAGCAGCACCGGACAGGGGAGGACCGGGGAGCTGTTTTTT.

This chain connects TRBV27 to TRBJ1-6; D unresolved. The V gene's germline CDR1 is MNHEY and CDR2 SMNVEV (reference sequence). V was shortened by 2 bases and J by 8 bases, with 7 bases between the two germline ends. This CDR3 spans 13 amino acids. Written as DNA, the CDR3 is TGTGCCAGCAGTTTAAAGGCGGATTCACCCCTCCACTTT. The encoded protein is CASSLKADSPLHF.

This chain links TRBV3-1 (or the pseudogene TRBV3-2) with TRBJ2-3; TRBD2 matches at 7 bases. Germline V gene sequence: CDR1 LGHDT, CDR2 YNNKEL (reference sequence). V lost 0 bases and J lost 2; bases outside the gene matches: 14. The CDR3 spans 19 residues. The CDR3: CASSQETPRFAGDTDTQYF. CDR3 DNA: TGTGCCAGCAGCCAAGAAACCCCAAGGTTTGCGGGAGACACAGATACGCAGTATTTT.

The V gene is TRBV27, the J gene TRBJ2-6, with 8 positions matching TRBD1. CDR3 length: 16 amino acids. Losses at the gene ends were 6 bases for V and 1 base for J; bases not matched to a gene: 5. CDR1 and CDR2 from the germline V gene are MNHEY and SMNVEV (reference sequence). DNA for the CDR3: TGTGCCAGCAGCCCACAGGGGGTGTCTGGGGCCAACGTCCTGACTTTC. It is translated as CASSPQGVSGANVLTF.

A single count supports this clone. CDR3 sequence: CARSRRGGQPQHF. The CDR3 bases are TGTGCCAGAAGCCGGCGTGGAGGTCAGCCCCAGCATTTT. V and J are TRBV5-3 and TRBJ1-5, with D unclear. TRBV5-3 is an ORF, with its function uncertain. CDR3 length: 13 residues. V lost 4 bases to trimming and J lost 6 bases, with 11 bases between them.

The chain couples TRBV6-6 to TRBJ1-1, with D maybe TRBD1 (5 bases). Germline CDR1 and CDR2: MNHNY and SVGAGI (reference sequence). Trimming stripped 3 bases from V and 4 bases from J, with 18 bases between. This CDR3 region has 16 residues. The CDR3: CASSYWGGETGTEAFF. The CDR3 region has the DNA TGTGCCAGCAGTTATTGGGGCGGGGAAACTGGCACTGAAGCTTTCTTT.

V and J are TRBV4-2 and TRBJ2-6; 7 nucleotides agree with TRBD1. The germline V gene has CDR1 LGHNA and CDR2 YNFKEQ. This CDR3 is built from 16 residues. The V segment lost 4 bases and the J segment 4 bases; nucleotides outside the gene matches: 7. The CDR3 DNA sequence: TGTGCCAGCAGCCGAGACACAGGGGACGGGGCCAACGTCCTGACTTTC. It yields the protein CASSRDTGDGANVLTF.

V gene TRBV28 combines with J gene TRBJ1-6, with a weak D call TRBD1 (6 bases). V was pared by 3 bases and J by 13 bases, with 16 bases between. From germline, CDR1 is MDHEN and CDR2 SYDVKM. The CDR3 loop spans 14 amino acids. The CDR3 DNA follows: TGTGCCAGCAGTTTGGAGAGGGGGATGATTCCCCTCCACTTT. This codes for CASSLERGMIPLHF.